This T cell receptor beta chain was profiled in a study of cytomegalovirus exposure and HLA in healthy donors. V lost 7 bases, J lost 6 bases, and 24 bases lay in between. The CDR3 has 16 residues. Germline lookup yields CDR1 MDHEN and CDR2 SYDVKM. The PCR was carried out with 60 Vbeta primers and 13 Jbeta primers. Sequencing used immunoSEQ multiplex PCR; TCRdb keeps in-frame clones, though not all of them. The sample carries under 200,000 clones, around three quarters recorded once. Every donor was a healthy person donating bone marrow. As regards this clone: Its specificity is not known.

Study findings and constraints: In a later analysis, a missense DCLRE1C variant was linked to TCR beta V- and J-gene trimming.

The TCR originated in a man younger than 45 in good health and CMV-seronegative. The specimen sequenced was PBMCs. The rearrangement links TRBV28 to TRBJ2-5; possible D gene TRBD1, 6 bases. This CDR3 reads CASNQRGETGRKTQYF. DNA for the CDR3: TGTGCCAGCAATCAGAGAGGGGAAACAGGGAGAAAGACCCAGTACTTC.